This T cell receptor beta chain was identified in a study of cytomegalovirus exposure and HLA in healthy donors. About the research overall: In an early release, HLA-typed donors contributed 80 million to 95 million unique TCR sequences.

Whole-study results and caveats: Across donors, presence/absence analyses took sequencing depth to be roughly uniform.

The CDR3 loop spans 16 amino acids. Trimming left V 0 bases short and J 5 bases short, with 16 bases between. CDR1 and CDR2 (germline): LGHNA, YSLEER. PCR used 60 Vbeta primers and 13 Jbeta primers. TCRdb keeps only in-frame clones here, not all; method: immunoSEQ multiplex PCR. This sample carries about 100,000 clones, more than 80% of them seen once, and the ten largest clones take under 5%. Comments on this clone: Its specificity is unknown.

The chain couples TRBV4-3 to TRBJ2-5; possibly TRBD2 for D (6 bases). This TCR came from a man aged 25-40 years in good health and CMV-seronegative. The sequencing sample was made of PBMCs. CDR3 in DNA: TGCGCCAGCAGCCAAGAGCCCGGGAGTAGGCCGGAGACCCAGTACTTC. Translating gives CASSQEPGSRPETQYF.